The T cell receptor beta chain under discussion was sequenced for a study of identical twins. In this sample, this clonotype turned up a few times. The antigen is unknown. One end of the junction varies from germline; a read error may be responsible. The CDR3 has 16 residues. The germline CDR1 and CDR2 sequences are MNHEY and SVGEGT. Notes on the study in general: Less excess twin sharing appeared in beta out-of-frame sequences. Analyses of zero insertions could, in part, be confounded by invariant MAIT and iNKT cells. Fewer insertions were carried by abundant cord blood beta clonotypes, but none was seen in memory repertoires.

TCRdb ran MiXCR on the 5' RACE reads and lists one entry per CDR3 protein. The sample carries roughly 630,000 distinct CDR3 sequences, about 7.1% recorded once. The same data also went into a second study, on yellow fever vaccine responses in identical twins.

The chain couples TRBV6-2 or TRBV6-3 to TRBJ2-3, with 9 bases that match TRBD2. The receptor was isolated from a woman between 18 and 29 years old in good health. Sequencing input: PBMCs. The CDR3 is CASRRSGLAPTYTQYF. Written as DNA, the CDR3 is TGTGCCAGCAGGCGGTCGGGACTAGCCCCCACATATACGCAGTATTTT.